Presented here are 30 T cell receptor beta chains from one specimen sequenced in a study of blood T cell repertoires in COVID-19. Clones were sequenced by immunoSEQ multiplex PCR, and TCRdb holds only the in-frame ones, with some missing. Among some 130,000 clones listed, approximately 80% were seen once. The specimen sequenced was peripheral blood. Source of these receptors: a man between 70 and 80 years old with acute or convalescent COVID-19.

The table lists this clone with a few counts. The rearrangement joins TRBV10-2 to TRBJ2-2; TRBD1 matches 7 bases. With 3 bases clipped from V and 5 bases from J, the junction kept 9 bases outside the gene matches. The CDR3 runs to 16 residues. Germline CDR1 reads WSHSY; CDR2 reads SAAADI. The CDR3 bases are TGCGCCAGCAGTGATCACAGGGGTTCGGGAACCGGGGAGCTGTTTTTT. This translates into CASSDHRGSGTGELFF.

CDR3 in DNA: TGTGCCAGTAGTGCCTACCTCCGGGACAACCAAGAGACCCAGTACTTC. This gives the protein CASSAYLRDNQETQYF. The chain links TRBV19 to TRBJ2-5; perhaps TRBD1 as D (6 bases). V was clipped by 5 bases and J by 0 bases, with 16 bases between them. CDR1 is LNHDA, CDR2 SQIVND, per germline (reference sequence). The CDR3 has 16 amino acids.

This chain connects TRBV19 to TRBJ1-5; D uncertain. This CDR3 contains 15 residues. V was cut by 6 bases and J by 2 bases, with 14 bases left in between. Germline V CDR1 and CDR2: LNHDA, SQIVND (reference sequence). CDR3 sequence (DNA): TGTGCCAGTAGGGGGTCGGGGATTGGCAATCAGCCCCAGCATTTT. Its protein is CASRGSGIGNQPQHF.

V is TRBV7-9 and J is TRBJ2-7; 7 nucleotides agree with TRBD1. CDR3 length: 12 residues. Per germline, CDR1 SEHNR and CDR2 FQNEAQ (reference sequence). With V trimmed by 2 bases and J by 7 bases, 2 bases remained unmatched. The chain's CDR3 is CASSLRQGEQYF. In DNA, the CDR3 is TGTGCCAGCAGCTTAAGACAGGGAGAGCAGTACTTC. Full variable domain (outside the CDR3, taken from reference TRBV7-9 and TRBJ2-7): DTGVSQNPRHKITKRGQNVTFRCDPISEHNRLYWYRQTLGQGPEFLTYFQNEAQLEKSRLLSDRFSAERPKGSFSTLEIQRTEQGDSAMYLCASSLRQGEQYFGPGTRLTVT.

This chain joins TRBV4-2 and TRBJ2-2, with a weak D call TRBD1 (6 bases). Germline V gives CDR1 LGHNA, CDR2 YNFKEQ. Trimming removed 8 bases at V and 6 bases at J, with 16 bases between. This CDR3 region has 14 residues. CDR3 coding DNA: TGTGCCAGCGCGGCGTTTGCAGGGGCCGGGGAGCTGTTTTTT. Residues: CASAAFAGAGELFF.

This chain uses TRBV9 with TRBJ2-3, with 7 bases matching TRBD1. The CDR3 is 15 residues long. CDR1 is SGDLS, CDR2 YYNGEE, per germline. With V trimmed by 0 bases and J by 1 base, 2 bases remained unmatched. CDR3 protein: CASSVDGTGTDTQYF. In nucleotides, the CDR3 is TGTGCCAGCAGCGTAGACGGGACAGGCACAGATACGCAGTATTTT.

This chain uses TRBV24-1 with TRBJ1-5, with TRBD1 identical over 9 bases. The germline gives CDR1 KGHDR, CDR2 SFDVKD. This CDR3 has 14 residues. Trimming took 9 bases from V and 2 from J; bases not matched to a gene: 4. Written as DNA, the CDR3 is TGTGCCACCTCGGACAGGGGCGGCAATCAGCCCCAGCATTTT. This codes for CATSDRGGNQPQHF.

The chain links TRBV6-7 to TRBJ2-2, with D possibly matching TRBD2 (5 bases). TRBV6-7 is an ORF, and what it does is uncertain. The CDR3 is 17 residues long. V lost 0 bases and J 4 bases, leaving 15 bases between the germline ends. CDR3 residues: CASSYSMKEVGTGELFF. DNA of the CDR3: TGTGCCAGCAGTTACTCGATGAAGGAGGTGGGCACCGGGGAGCTGTTTTTT.

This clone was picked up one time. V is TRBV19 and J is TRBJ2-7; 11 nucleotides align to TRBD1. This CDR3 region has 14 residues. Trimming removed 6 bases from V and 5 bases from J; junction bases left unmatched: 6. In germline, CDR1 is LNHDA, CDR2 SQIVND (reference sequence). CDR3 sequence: CASRRTGGWNEQYF. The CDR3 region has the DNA TGTGCCAGTAGGAGGACAGGGGGCTGGAACGAGCAGTACTTC. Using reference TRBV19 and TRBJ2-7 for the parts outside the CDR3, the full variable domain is DGGITQSPKYLFRKEGQNVTLSCEQNLNHDAMYWYRQDPGQGLRLIYYSQIVNDFQKGDIAEGYSVSREKKESFPLTVTSAQKNPTAFYLCASRRTGGWNEQYFGPGTRLTVT.

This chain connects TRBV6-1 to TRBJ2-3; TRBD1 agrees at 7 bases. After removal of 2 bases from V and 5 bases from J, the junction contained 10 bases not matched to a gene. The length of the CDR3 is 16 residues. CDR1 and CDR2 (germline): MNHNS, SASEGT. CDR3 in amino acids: CASSELLGTEGDTQYF. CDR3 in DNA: TGTGCCAGCAGTGAATTGCTAGGGACAGAGGGAGATACGCAGTATTTT.

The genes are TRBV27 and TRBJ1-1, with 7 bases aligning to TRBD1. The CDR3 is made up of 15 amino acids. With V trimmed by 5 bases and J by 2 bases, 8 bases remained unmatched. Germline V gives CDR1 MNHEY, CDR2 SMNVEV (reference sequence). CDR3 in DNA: TGTGCCAGCAGTCAGCCCGGGACAGTAAACACTGAAGCTTTCTTT. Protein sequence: CASSQPGTVNTEAFF.

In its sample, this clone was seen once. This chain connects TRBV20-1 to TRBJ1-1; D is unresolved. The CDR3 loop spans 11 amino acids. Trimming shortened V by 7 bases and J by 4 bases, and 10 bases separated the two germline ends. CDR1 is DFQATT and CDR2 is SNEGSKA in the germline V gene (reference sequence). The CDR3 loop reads CSVLRSTEAFF. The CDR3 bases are TGCAGTGTTTTGAGGAGCACTGAAGCTTTCTTT.

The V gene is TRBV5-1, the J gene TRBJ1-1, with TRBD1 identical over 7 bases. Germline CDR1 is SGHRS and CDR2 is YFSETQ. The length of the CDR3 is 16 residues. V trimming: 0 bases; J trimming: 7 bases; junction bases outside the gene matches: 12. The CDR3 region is CASSLAHARQGSEAFF. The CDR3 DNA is TGCGCCAGCAGCTTGGCCCACGCGAGACAGGGTAGTGAAGCTTTCTTT.

Written as DNA, the CDR3 is TGTGCCAGCAATGGAGAGCGGCAGAAGCATTTT. It yields the protein CASNGERQKHF. The genes are TRBV12-3 or TRBV12-4 and TRBJ1-5; D uncertain. V was trimmed by 7 bases and J by 14 bases, leaving 15 bases between them. The CDR3 sequence is 11 residues long.

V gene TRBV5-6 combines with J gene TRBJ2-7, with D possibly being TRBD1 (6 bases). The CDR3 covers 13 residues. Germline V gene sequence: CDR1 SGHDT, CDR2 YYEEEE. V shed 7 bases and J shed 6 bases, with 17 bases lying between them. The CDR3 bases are TGTGCCAGCCGGGACACCTATGTAGGCGAGCAGTACTTC. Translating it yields CASRDTYVGEQYF.

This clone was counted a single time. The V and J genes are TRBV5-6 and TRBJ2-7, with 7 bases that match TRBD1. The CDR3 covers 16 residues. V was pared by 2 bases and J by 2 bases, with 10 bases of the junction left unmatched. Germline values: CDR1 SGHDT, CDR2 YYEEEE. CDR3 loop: CASSLETGTDTYEQYF. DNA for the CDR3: TGTGCCAGCAGCTTAGAAACCGGGACAGATACCTACGAGCAGTACTTC.

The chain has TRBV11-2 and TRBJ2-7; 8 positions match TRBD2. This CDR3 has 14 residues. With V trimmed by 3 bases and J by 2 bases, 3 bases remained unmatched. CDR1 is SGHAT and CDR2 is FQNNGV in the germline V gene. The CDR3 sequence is CASSFGGGPYEQYF. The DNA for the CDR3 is TGTGCCAGCAGCTTTGGCGGGGGGCCCTACGAGCAGTACTTC. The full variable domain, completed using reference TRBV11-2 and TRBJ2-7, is EAGVAQSPRYKIIEKRQSVAFWCNPISGHATLYWYQQILGQGPKLLIQFQNNGVVDDSQLPKDRFSAERLKGVDSTLKIQPAKLEDSAVYLCASSFGGGPYEQYFGPGTRLTVT.

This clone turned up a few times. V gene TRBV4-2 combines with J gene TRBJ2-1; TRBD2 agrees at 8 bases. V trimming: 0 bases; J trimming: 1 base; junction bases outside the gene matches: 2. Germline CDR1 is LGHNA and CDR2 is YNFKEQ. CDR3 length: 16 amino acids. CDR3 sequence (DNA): TGTGCCAGCAGCCAAGACGCTAGCGGGTCCTACAATGAGCAGTTCTTC. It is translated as CASSQDASGSYNEQFF.

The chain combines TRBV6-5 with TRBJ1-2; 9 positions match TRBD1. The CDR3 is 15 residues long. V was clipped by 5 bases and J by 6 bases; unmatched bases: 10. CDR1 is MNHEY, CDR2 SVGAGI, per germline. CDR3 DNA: TGTGCCAGCAGTCTCGATCCCGGGACAGGGAATGGCTACACCTTC. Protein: CASSLDPGTGNGYTF.

The CDR3 is CASSQQGGDEQFF. CDR3 sequence (DNA): TGTGCCAGCAGCCAACAAGGGGGCGATGAGCAGTTCTTC. The gene calls are TRBV5-4 and TRBJ2-1; 7 positions agree with TRBD1. The V segment lost 4 bases and the J segment 8 bases; nucleotides outside the gene matches: 6. Germline CDR1 and CDR2: SGHNT and YYREEE (reference sequence). CDR3 size: 13 residues.

DNA for the CDR3: TGTGCCAGCAGTTACCCCGGGACCGGGAGGTACGAGCAGTACTTC. This translates into CASSYPGTGRYEQYF. This chain connects TRBV6-6 to TRBJ2-7, with 7 bases lining up with TRBD2. With 2 bases clipped from V and 4 bases from J, the junction kept 8 bases outside the gene matches. The CDR3 is 15 amino acids. CDR1 MNHNY and CDR2 SVGAGI come from the germline V gene (reference sequence).

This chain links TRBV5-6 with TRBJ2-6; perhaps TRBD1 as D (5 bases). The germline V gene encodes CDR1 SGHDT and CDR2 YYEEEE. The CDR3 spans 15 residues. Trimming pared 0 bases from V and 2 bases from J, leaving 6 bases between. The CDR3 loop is CASSLAGTGANVLTF. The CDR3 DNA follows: TGTGCCAGCAGCTTGGCAGGGACTGGGGCCAACGTCCTGACTTTC.

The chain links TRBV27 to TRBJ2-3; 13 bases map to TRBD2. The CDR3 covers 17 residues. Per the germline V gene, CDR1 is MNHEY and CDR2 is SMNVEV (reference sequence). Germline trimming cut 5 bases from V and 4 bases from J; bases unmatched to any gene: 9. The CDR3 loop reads CASSPRLAGGRPDTQYF. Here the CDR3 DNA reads TGTGCCAGCAGTCCGAGACTAGCGGGGGGCCGGCCAGATACGCAGTATTTT.

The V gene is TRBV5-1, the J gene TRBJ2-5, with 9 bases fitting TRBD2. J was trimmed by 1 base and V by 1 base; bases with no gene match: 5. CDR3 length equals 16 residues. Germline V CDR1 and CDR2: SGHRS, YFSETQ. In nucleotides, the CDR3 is TGCGCCAGCAGCTTGATGGTAGCGGGGGCCCAAGAGACCCAGTACTTC. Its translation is CASSLMVAGAQETQYF.

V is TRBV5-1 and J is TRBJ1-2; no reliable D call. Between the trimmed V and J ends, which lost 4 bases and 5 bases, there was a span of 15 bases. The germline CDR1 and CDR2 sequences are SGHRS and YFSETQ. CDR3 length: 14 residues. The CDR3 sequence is CASSNPGAGYGYTF. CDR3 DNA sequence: TGCGCCAGCAGCAACCCCGGAGCGGGGTATGGCTACACCTTC.

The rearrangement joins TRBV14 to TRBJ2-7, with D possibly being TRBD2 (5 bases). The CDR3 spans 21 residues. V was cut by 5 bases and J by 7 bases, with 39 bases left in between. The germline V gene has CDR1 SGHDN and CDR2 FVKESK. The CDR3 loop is CASSTNAELRGPPSTRYEQYF. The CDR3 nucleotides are TGTGCCAGCAGCACAAACGCCGAGCTACGAGGGCCCCCATCGACACGCTATGAGCAGTACTTC. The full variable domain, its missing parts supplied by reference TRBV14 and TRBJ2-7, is EAGVTQFPSHSVIEKGQTVTLRCDPISGHDNLYWYRRVMGKEIKFLLHFVKESKQDESGMPNNRFLAERTGGTYSTLKVQPAELEDSGVYFCASSTNAELRGPPSTRYEQYFGPGTRLTVT.

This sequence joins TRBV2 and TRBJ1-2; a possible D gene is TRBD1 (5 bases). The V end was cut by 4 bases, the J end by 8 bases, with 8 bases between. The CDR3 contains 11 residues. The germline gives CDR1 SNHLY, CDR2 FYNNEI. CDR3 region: CASSAGFGYTF. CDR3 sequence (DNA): TGTGCCAGCAGTGCAGGGTTCGGCTACACCTTC.

As DNA, the CDR3 is TGTGCCAGCAGTCGACAGGGTAGGGGGGAAAAACTGTTTTTT. Protein: CASSRQGRGEKLFF. The chain couples TRBV6-5 to TRBJ1-4, with 7 positions matching TRBD1. Germline lookup yields CDR1 MNHEY and CDR2 SVGAGI. This CDR3 comprises 14 residues. Losses at the gene ends were 5 bases for V and 8 bases for J; bases not matched to a gene: 8.

This chain's CDR3 is CASSRDSLNTEAFF. The CDR3 coding sequence is TGTGCCAGCAGTCGGGACAGTTTGAACACTGAAGCTTTCTTT. The chain links TRBV3-1 (or the pseudogene TRBV3-2) to TRBJ1-1; TRBD1 matches 7 bases. This CDR3 spans 14 amino acids. Trimming cost V 6 bases and J 0 bases; bases outside gene matches: 4. CDR1 LGHDT and CDR2 YNNKEL come from the germline V gene (reference sequence).

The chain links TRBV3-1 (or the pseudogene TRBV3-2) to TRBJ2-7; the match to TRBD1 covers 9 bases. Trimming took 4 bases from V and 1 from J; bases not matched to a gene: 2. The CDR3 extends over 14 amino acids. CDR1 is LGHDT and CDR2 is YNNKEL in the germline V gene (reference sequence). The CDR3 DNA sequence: TGTGCCAGCAGCCTGGGACAGGGTTCCTACGAGCAGTACTTC. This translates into CASSLGQGSYEQYF.